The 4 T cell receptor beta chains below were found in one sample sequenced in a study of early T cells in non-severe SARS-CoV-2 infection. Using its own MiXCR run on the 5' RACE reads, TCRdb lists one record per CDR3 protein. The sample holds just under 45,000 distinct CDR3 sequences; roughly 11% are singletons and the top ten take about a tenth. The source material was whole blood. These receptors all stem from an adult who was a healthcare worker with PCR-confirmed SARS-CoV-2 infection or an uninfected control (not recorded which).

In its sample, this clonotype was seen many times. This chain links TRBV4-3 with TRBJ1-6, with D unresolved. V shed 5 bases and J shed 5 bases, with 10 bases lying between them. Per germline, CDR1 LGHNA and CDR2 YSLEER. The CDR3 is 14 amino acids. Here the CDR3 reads CASSEGLDNSPLHF. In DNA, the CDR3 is TGCGCCAGCAGCGAAGGACTGGATAATTCACCCCTCCACTTT.

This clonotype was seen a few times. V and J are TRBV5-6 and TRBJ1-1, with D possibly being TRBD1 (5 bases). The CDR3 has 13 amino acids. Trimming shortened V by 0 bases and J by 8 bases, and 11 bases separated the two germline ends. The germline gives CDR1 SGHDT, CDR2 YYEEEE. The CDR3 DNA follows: TGTGCCAGCAGCTTGGACAGGTTGAGGGAAGCTTTCTTT. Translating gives CASSLDRLREAFF.

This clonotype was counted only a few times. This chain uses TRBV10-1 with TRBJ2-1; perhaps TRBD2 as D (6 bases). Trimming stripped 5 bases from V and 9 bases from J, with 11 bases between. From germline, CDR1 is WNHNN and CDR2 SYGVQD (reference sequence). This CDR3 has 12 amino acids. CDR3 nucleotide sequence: TGCGCCAGCAGTCGGCGGGACTCTGAGCAGTTCTTC. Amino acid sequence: CASSRRDSEQFF.

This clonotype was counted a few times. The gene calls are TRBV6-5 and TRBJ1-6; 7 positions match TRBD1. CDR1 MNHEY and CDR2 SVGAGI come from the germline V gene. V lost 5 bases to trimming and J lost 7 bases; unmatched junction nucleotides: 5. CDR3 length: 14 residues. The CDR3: CASSRQGENSPLHF. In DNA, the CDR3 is TGTGCCAGCAGTCGACAGGGCGAGAATTCACCCCTCCACTTT.